This TCR beta chain was profiled in a study of blood T cell repertoires in COVID-19. Study-level background: Acute and convalescent COVID-19 samples came from the United States, Italy and Spain.

The CDR3 runs 19 residues. The V gene end was trimmed by 0 bases and the J gene end by 0 bases; junction bases not matched to a gene: 10. The germline V gene encodes CDR1 LGHDT and CDR2 YNNKEL (reference sequence). Adults between roughly 18 and 100 years of age took part from 24 US areas. The study counted Cohort 3 donors as recovered given two negative PCRs, clearance, or symptom resolution. This table comes from immunoSEQ multiplex PCR, and its TCRdb copy is limited to in-frame clones, with some not included. The data contain 150,000 to 190,000 clones, about 86% of them singletons. This clonotype was obtained from a man between 45 and 60 years old who had recovered from COVID-19. The chain combines TRBV3-1 (or the pseudogene TRBV3-2) with TRBJ1-3; 8 bases are shared with TRBD1. The sequencing sample was made of PBMCs or T cells enriched from blood (not recorded which). The CDR3 nucleotides read TGTGCCAGCAGCCAAGATGGTACGACAGGGGTCAACTCTGGAAACACCATATATTTT. Translated: CASSQDGTTGVNSGNTIYF.